This T cell receptor (beta chain) comes out of a study of T cell responses to AZD1222 COVID-19 vaccine. The study's findings and limits: Clonal diversity was possibly underestimated, and the donors were mostly white British, with more females. Among spike-specific TCRs, nearly half reportedly target unmutated variant regions.

Points on this clone: The antigen is undetermined.

CDR3 length: 15 amino acids. V dropped 2 bases and J dropped 0; count of bases not matched to a gene: 0. Germline assignment: CDR1 SGHRS and CDR2 YFSETQ. Repertoires were generated with immunoSEQ multiplex PCR, while TCRdb's copy carries only in-frame clones and drops some. The sample lists about 110,000 clones; around 96% were seen once. This sequence joins TRBV5-1 and TRBJ2-7, with 12 bases aligning to TRBD2. This clonotype was obtained from an adult in good health. The source was peripheral blood, collected on day 0 of AZD1222 vaccination. The CDR3 DNA reads TGCGCCAGCAGCTTACTAGCGGGAGGCTCCTACGAGCAGTACTTC. It translates to CASSLLAGGSYEQYF. The variable domain in full, with the rest retrieved from reference TRBV5-1 and TRBJ2-7, is KAGVTQTPRYLIKTRGQQVTLSCSPISGHRSVSWYQQTPGQGLQFLFEYFSETQRNKGNFPGRFSGRQFSNSRSEMNVSTLELGDSALYLCASSLLAGGSYEQYFGPGTRLTVT.